The 24 T cell receptor beta chains below come from one sample, sequenced in a study of blood T cell repertoires in COVID-19. Libraries were prepared by immunoSEQ multiplex PCR; TCRdb keeps only in-frame clonotypes and omits some of them. The sample holds a few hundred thousand clones, around 84% seen once. The specimen sequenced was peripheral blood. The receptors derive from a man between 60 and 75 years old with acute or convalescent COVID-19.

This clone came up once. The rearrangement uses TRBV9 and TRBJ1-1; D not certain. Looked up from germline, CDR1 is SGDLS and CDR2 is YYNGEE. V was pared by 3 bases and J by 2 bases, with 8 bases between. This CDR3 spans 13 amino acids. This chain's CDR3 is CASSATTNTEAFF. The CDR3 DNA reads as TGTGCCAGCAGCGCAACGACAAACACTGAAGCTTTCTTT.

This chain uses TRBV5-1 with TRBJ1-2; D might be TRBD1 (6 bases). The V end was cut by 4 bases, the J end by 0 bases, with 16 bases between. Germline CDR1 reads SGHRS; CDR2 reads YFSETQ. CDR3 length: 16 amino acids. The chain's CDR3 is CASSPDSPLPNYGYTF. The CDR3 DNA is TGCGCCAGCAGCCCGGACAGCCCGCTTCCTAACTATGGCTACACCTTC.

DNA of the CDR3: TGTGCCAGCAGTGAAGGGACTAGGAATACGCAGTATTTT. Amino acid sequence: CASSEGTRNTQYF. This chain connects TRBV2 to TRBJ2-3; TRBD2 aligns across 7 bases. The CDR3 contains 13 residues. V lost 1 base, J lost 7 bases, and 2 bases stayed unmatched. Germline V gene data show CDR1 as SNHLY and CDR2 as FYNNEI.

The chain uses TRBV18 and TRBJ2-1; 12 nucleotides match TRBD2. Germline assignment: CDR1 KGHSH and CDR2 LQKENI. V was clipped by 3 bases and J by 6 bases; unmatched bases: 3. The CDR3 totals 15 residues. The CDR3 DNA reads TGTGCCAGCTCACCGACTAGCGGGGGCTTCAATGAGCAGTTCTTC. Translating gives CASSPTSGGFNEQFF.

The chain links TRBV9 to TRBJ2-7; 8 nucleotides align to TRBD1. The CDR3 loop spans 14 amino acids. CDR1 is SGDLS and CDR2 is YYNGEE in the germline V gene. V shed 3 bases, J shed 1 base, and the junction held 3 bases outside the gene matches. The CDR3 nucleotides are TGTGCCAGCAGCGCGGACAGGGCATCCTACGAGCAGTACTTC. Protein product: CASSADRASYEQYF.

The chain is built from TRBV7-2 and TRBJ1-5, with unresolved D. Trimming pared 3 bases from V and 0 bases from J, leaving 9 bases between. Germline CDR1 and CDR2: SGHTA and FQGNSA. This CDR3 is built from 15 residues. In DNA, the CDR3 is TGTGCCAGCAGCTTCATCGTCGGTAGCAATCAGCCCCAGCATTTT. It translates to CASSFIVGSNQPQHF.

This clone has only one observation. The chain combines TRBV29-1 with TRBJ2-1; 10 nucleotides match TRBD2. The CDR3 has 14 residues. J lost 8 bases, V lost 7 bases, and 11 bases had no gene match. Per the germline V gene, CDR1 is SQVTM and CDR2 is ANQGSEA. CDR3 coding DNA: TGCAGCGCCCTAGCGGGGGTTTTTGTGGATGAGCAGTTCTTC. It codes for CSALAGVFVDEQFF.

This chain uses TRBV5-4 with TRBJ1-1, with a tentative D call TRBD1 (5 bases). Germline V gene sequence: CDR1 SGHNT, CDR2 YYREEE (reference sequence). Trimming removed 0 bases at V and 1 base at J, with 7 bases between. This CDR3 has 14 residues. The CDR3 coding sequence is TGTGCCAGCAGCTTGGTTACAGGGAACACTGAAGCTTTCTTT. Amino acid sequence: CASSLVTGNTEAFF.

The gene calls are TRBV5-8 and TRBJ1-3; the match to TRBD1 covers 7 bases. Looked up from germline, CDR1 is SGHTS and CDR2 is YDEGEE. V gave up 4 bases and J gave up 2 bases; unmatched junction bases: 6. This CDR3 is built from 15 residues. The CDR3 reads CASSVTGTPGNTIYF. The CDR3 region has the DNA TGTGCCAGCAGCGTGACAGGGACTCCTGGAAACACCATATATTTT.

The J gene is TRBJ2-5, the V gene TRBV3-1 (or the pseudogene TRBV3-2); 8 bases line up with TRBD2. J was trimmed by 5 bases and V by 1 base; bases with no gene match: 3. Germline V gives CDR1 LGHDT, CDR2 YNNKEL (reference sequence). This CDR3 is built from 14 residues. CDR3 sequence reads: CASSQVGGGETQYF. Here the CDR3 DNA reads TGTGCCAGCAGCCAAGTAGGCGGGGGGGAGACCCAGTACTTC.

The rearrangement uses TRBV5-1 and TRBJ2-2; the D gene is possibly TRBD1 (5 bases). CDR3 length equals 14 residues. Germline values: CDR1 SGHRS, CDR2 YFSETQ. Trimming left V 5 bases short and J 1 base short, with 9 bases between. The CDR3 DNA follows: TGCGCCAGCAGAGAAGACAGGAACACCGGGGAGCTGTTTTTT. Translation: CASREDRNTGELFF.

The chain has TRBV4-1 and TRBJ1-1; no clear D gene. CDR3 length: 14 residues. V was shortened by 0 bases and J by 5 bases, with 10 bases between the two germline ends. CDR1 is MGHRA, CDR2 YSYEKL, per germline. The CDR3 nucleotides read TGCGCCAGCAGCCAAGATAACGGGGTAACTGAAGCTTTCTTT. Translation: CASSQDNGVTEAFF.

This clone was found once. The chain links TRBV4-1 to TRBJ2-3, with D possibly being TRBD1 (6 bases). This CDR3 region has 14 residues. V lost 6 bases to trimming and J lost 7 bases, with 17 bases between them. Germline values: CDR1 MGHRA, CDR2 YSYEKL. CDR3 in DNA: TGCGCCAGCAGGGGGGCCAGTCACCATCATACGCAGTATTTT. Its translation is CASRGASHHHTQYF.

This chain links TRBV28 with TRBJ2-1; TRBD2 aligns across 9 bases. The CDR3 has 19 residues. The trim removed 7 bases at V and 3 bases at J, leaving 19 bases unmatched. From germline, CDR1 is MDHEN and CDR2 SYDVKM. Written as DNA, the CDR3 is TGTGCCAGCACCTCGAGGCCAGGGCTTGGACTAGCGAACTACAATGAGCAGTTCTTC. Translating it yields CASTSRPGLGLANYNEQFF.

The CDR3 region has the DNA TGTGCCAGCAGTTCCCCGCGGACAGGGCAGAACACCGGGGAGCTGTTTTTT. This gives the protein CASSSPRTGQNTGELFF. This sequence joins TRBV6-2 or TRBV6-3 and TRBJ2-2; 8 nucleotides match TRBD1. The CDR3 has 17 residues. V was clipped by 4 bases and J by 1 base; unmatched bases: 8. Germline CDR1 reads MNHEY; CDR2 reads SVGEGT.

For the CDR3, the DNA is TGTGCCAGCAGTGGACAGAAGGGCTCCCAGCCCCAGCATTTT. Encoded protein: CASSGQKGSQPQHF. The V gene is TRBV2, the J gene TRBJ1-5; tentative D call: TRBD1 (5 bases). V lost 4 bases and J 7 bases, leaving 14 bases between the germline ends. The germline V gene has CDR1 SNHLY and CDR2 FYNNEI. The CDR3 is 14 amino acids.

The rearrangement uses TRBV5-1 and TRBJ1-2; the match to TRBD1 covers 7 bases. The J segment lost 5 bases and the V segment lost 4 bases, leaving 2 bases of the junction unmatched. The CDR3 loop spans 12 amino acids. Germline CDR1 and CDR2: SGHRS and YFSETQ. The CDR3, as DNA: TGCGCCAGCAGCCCGGACAGGTATGGCTACACCTTC. This gives the protein CASSPDRYGYTF.

This rearrangement joins TRBV7-9 to TRBJ2-5; TRBD2 agrees at 11 bases. Germline V gene lookup returns CDR1 SEHNR and CDR2 FQNEAQ (reference sequence). The CDR3 totals 18 residues. Trimming cost V 5 bases and J 1 base; bases outside gene matches: 12. The CDR3 loop is CASSLGGRLAGGQETQYF. The CDR3 bases are TGTGCCAGCAGCCTCGGGGGGAGGCTAGCGGGGGGCCAAGAGACCCAGTACTTC.

V and J are TRBV4-2 and TRBJ1-1; the D gene is possibly TRBD1 (5 bases). V was shortened by 4 bases and J by 0 bases, with 12 bases between the two germline ends. Germline-derived CDR1 and CDR2 are LGHNA and YNFKEQ. The CDR3 totals 15 residues. The CDR3 nucleotides read TGTGCCAGCAGCCCCGGACACCCATTGAACACTGAAGCTTTCTTT. Residues: CASSPGHPLNTEAFF.

The gene calls are TRBV3-1 (or the pseudogene TRBV3-2) and TRBJ2-7; TRBD2 aligns across 9 bases. Germline assignment: CDR1 LGHDT and CDR2 YNNKEL (reference sequence). This CDR3 has 15 amino acids. The ends lost 4 bases at V and 5 bases at J; junction bases unmatched: 9. CDR3 residues: CASSPRVAGANEQYF. For the CDR3, the DNA is TGTGCCAGCAGCCCCCGGGTAGCGGGGGCGAACGAGCAGTACTTC.

The gene calls are TRBV18 and TRBJ2-1; 7 nucleotides align to TRBD2. Germline V lookup: CDR1 KGHSH, CDR2 LQKENI. The CDR3 is made up of 12 amino acids. Losses at the gene ends were 3 bases for V and 10 bases for J; bases not matched to a gene: 3. The CDR3 nucleotides read TGTGCCAGCTCACCCAGCGGGGCCGAGCAGTTCTTC. This codes for CASSPSGAEQFF. The variable domain in full, with the rest retrieved from reference TRBV18 and TRBJ2-1, is NAGVMQNPRHLVRRRGQEARLRCSPMKGHSHVYWYRQLPEEGLKFMVYLQKENIIDESGMPKERFSAEFPKEGPSILRIQQVVRGDSAAYFCASSPSGAEQFFGPGTRLTVL.

The V gene is TRBV20-1, the J gene TRBJ1-2, with a weak D call TRBD1 (5 bases). The CDR3 spans 13 residues. Germline CDR1 is DFQATT and CDR2 is SNEGSKA (reference sequence). V was cut by 3 bases and J by 1 base, with 9 bases left in between. In DNA, the CDR3 is TGCAGTGCTAGTATTCAGGGTAACTATGGCTACACCTTC. The encoded protein is CSASIQGNYGYTF.

This clone was detected only a few times. The chain uses TRBV5-6 and TRBJ2-3; D might be TRBD2 (5 bases). Germline CDR1 SGHDT, CDR2 YYEEEE. Trimming removed 5 bases from V and 2 bases from J, with 15 bases in between. The CDR3 spans 15 residues. The CDR3: CASRAYGRDTDTQYF. In DNA form, the CDR3 reads TGTGCCAGCAGGGCTTACGGACGGGACACAGATACGCAGTATTTT.

The J gene is TRBJ1-2, the V gene TRBV6-5; 8 bases line up with TRBD1. The CDR3 contains 15 residues. The germline V gene encodes CDR1 MNHEY and CDR2 SVGAGI. V lost 6 bases to trimming and J lost 6 bases; unmatched junction nucleotides: 12. Here the CDR3 reads CASRSIRGQGHGYTF. The CDR3 DNA reads TGTGCCAGCAGATCGATTAGAGGACAGGGCCATGGCTACACCTTC.